The sequence of this TCR beta chain was determined in a study of molecular identifiers for immune sequencing clone quantification. Whole-study results and caveats: Clonotypes surpassing 20 RNA copies contained over 99% of effector molecules, versus under 1% in naive cells.

Naive CD8 libraries were made from roughly 21,000 to 960,000 sorted cells, and they used 10%, 30% or 50% RNA. The authors gated naive CD8 T cells as CD8+CD4-CCR7+CD45RA+ for sorting. The sample holds many counts of this clonotype. The antigen remains unidentified. The germline V gene has CDR1 MGHRA and CDR2 YSYEKL. This CDR3 comprises 15 residues. With 4 bases removed from V and 0 bases from J, the gap between germline ends came to 9 bases. Previously reported methods and listed TCR primers produced the bulk TCR libraries. Each CDR3 protein is one row after TCRdb ran MiXCR on the PCR reads. This sample has approximately 670,000 distinct CDR3 sequences; 20% occur once, and the top ten carry around 0.86%.

This TCR came from a human donor in good health. Some libraries in this study had Jurkat cell RNA spiked in. Sequencing input: naive CD8+ T cells from blood, with Jurkat cell RNA spiked in. The subset is: FACS-sorted CD8+CD4-CCR7+CD45RA+ naive T cells. The gene calls are TRBV4-1 and TRBJ1-4; D is ambiguous. The DNA of the CDR3 is TGCGCCAGCAGCCTTTCCAAAGCAACTAATGAAAAACTGTTTTTT. Encoded protein: CASSLSKATNEKLFF.